The text below deals with one T cell receptor beta chain. Its binding antigen is unknown. The record has no base qualities; no much larger clone is one base away. Systemically healthy Caucasian individuals from Russia, approximately 39 in total and aged roughly 6 to 90 years, were included as donors. Ten milliliters of peripheral blood were drawn from each donor into EDTA-treated Vacutainer tubes. Ficoll-Paque density-gradient centrifugation was used to isolate PBMCs, with at least 7 million per sample. Trizol reagent was used to extract total RNA from PBMCs, with at least 6 micrograms per sample. Naive CD45RAhigh/CD27high T cell percentages were measured by flow cytometry on a PBMC aliquot from every donor. Including cysteine and phenylalanine, the CDR3 has 13 amino acids. Only the CDR3 DNA stays, 39 bases, in frame from base 1. For this chain, trimming is 5 bases at the V end and 7 bases at the J end, and the number of junction bases without a gene match is 2. The CDR1 and CDR2 encoded by the germline V gene are SQVTM and ANQGSEA.

These data originate in a study of blood T cells in healthy people across ages (dated by TCRdb to about 2015). Notes on the research overall: In model experiments, roughly one uniquely barcoded TCR beta cDNA molecule per two T cells was captured by template switching. Age-related changes in TCR beta repertoire diversity were measured in the study by deep sequencing normalized with unique cDNA molecular identifiers. The donors were divided into four age groups: young (average around 15 years), middle-aged (approximately 39), aged (about 60) and long-lived (approximately 74). Donors of different ages were randomly distributed across sequencing lanes to avoid experimental bias. Two additional independent replicas of 1 million unique cDNA reads from the same blood draw were analyzed for two donors (one aged 18 to 30 and one aged 80 or older). The paper's findings and limits, for the study overall: Donor CMV infection status was unknown, potentially confounding age-related changes in expanded clonotypes. Total diversity estimates from one million sequenced T cells were considered lower bounds and underestimates. A strong correlation was found between observed TCR beta diversity and the percentage of naive T cells measured by flow cytometry. Compared with the aged group, the long-lived group had more naive CD4+ T cells, fewer expanded clones and increased TCR diversity, a pattern suggesting age selection. Observed TCR beta diversity per million T cells fell roughly linearly with age, and a significant reduction was already apparent by age approximately 40. Since profiling was done on bulk unsorted PBMCs, naive and antigen-experienced compartments could not be conclusively compared.

Library construction relied on 5' RACE. This sample was sequenced with an Illumina HiSeq 2500. The second PCR ran for roughly 7 to 12 cycles and used a J-beta primer mix along with a sample-barcoded 5' primer. A unique molecular identifier was introduced onto each TCR beta cDNA molecule by a template-switch 5' adaptor carrying 12 random nucleotides. Each sample yielded at least 3 million CDR3-containing paired-end reads. The Mint cDNA synthesis kit, primed by a TRBC-specific oligonucleotide, was used to synthesize first-strand cDNA from all RNA. After uracil-DNA glycosylase treatment, a first 18-cycle PCR used universal primers M1SS and BC2_uni_R on all cDNA. For the original study's pipeline: For normalization, 1 million high-quality reads, each with a distinct molecular identifier, were randomly selected from each sample. Instead of being binned into consensus sequences, reads with shared molecular identifiers were discarded. CDR3 identification, clonotype clustering and error correction used MiTCR with a Q25 quality threshold and the strictest error-elimination algorithm. A nonparametric unseen species model with Euler transformation was used to estimate lower-bound total TCR beta diversity. TCRdb trimmed public reads at Q25 via fastp, called clones via MiXCR and kept in-frame beta chains. Rows merge per CDR3 protein into single entries with the most common DNA and genes. The V and J calls follow TCRdb's processing rather than the paper's. This sample is represented by 780,000 or so distinct CDR3 sequences; about 53% of them were singletons. The ten largest account for approximately 40% of the sample.

The specimen sequenced was blood. The chain is made from TRBV29-1 and TRBJ2-4, with 13 middle bases fitting TRBD2. This sequence was found in a man older than 75 in good health. The CDR3: CSVLTSGGNIQYF. The DNA reads as follows: TGCAGCGTTTTGACTAGCGGGGGGAACATTCAGTACTTC.